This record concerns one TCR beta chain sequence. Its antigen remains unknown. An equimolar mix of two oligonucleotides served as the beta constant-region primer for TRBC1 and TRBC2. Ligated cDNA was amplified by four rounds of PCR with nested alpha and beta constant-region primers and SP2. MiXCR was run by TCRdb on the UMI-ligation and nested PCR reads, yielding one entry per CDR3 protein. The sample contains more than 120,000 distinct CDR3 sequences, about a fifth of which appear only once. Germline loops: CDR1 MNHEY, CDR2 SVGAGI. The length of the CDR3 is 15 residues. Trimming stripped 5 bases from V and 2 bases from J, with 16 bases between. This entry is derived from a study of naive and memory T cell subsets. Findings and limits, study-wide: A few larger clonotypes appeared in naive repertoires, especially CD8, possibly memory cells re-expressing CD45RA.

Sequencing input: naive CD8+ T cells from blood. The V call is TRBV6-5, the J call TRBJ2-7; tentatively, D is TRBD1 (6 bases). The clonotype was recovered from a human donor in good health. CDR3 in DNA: TGTGCCAGCAGTACAGCGTGGGACACTACCTACGAGCAGTACTTC. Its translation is CASSTAWDTTYEQYF.